This T cell receptor (beta chain) was observed in a study of regulatory T cells in long-lasting Graves disease. With 5 bases clipped from V and 8 bases from J, the junction kept 10 bases outside the gene matches. Germline CDR1 and CDR2: MDHEN and SYDVKM. This CDR3 has 15 residues. Study outcomes and limitations: Samples came from peripheral blood alone, without thyroid tissue.

Arm-PCR of CDR3 regions and iRepertoire HTBI primers were used to build TCR beta libraries. TCRdb ran MiXCR on the multiplex PCR reads and lists one entry per CDR3 protein. Counted here are 400,000 to 500,000 distinct CDR3 sequences, 15% occurring once; the ten biggest clones make up 16%. The time point here: newly diagnosed GD, antithyroid drugs for less than 3 months. Isolated PBMC RNA provided the starting material for the TCR library. Diagnosing Graves' disease relied on the American Thyroid Association guidelines. This clonotype was detected many times. Its antigen is as yet unknown. These data also formed part of another study, on T cells in Graves' hyperthyroidism and ophthalmopathy. That paper adds: The study left out patients who had uncontrolled infection, other autoimmune disease, pregnancy or lactation.

The starting material was peripheral blood mononuclear cells (PBMCs), obtained at new diagnosis, from a patient treated with antithyroid drugs. The sequence was obtained from a woman aged 25 to 39 with Graves disease. This rearrangement joins TRBV28 to TRBJ1-4; 8 bases match TRBD1. The CDR3 reads CASSITGGVREKLFF. As DNA, the CDR3 is TGTGCCAGCAGTATAACAGGGGGAGTTAGGGAAAAACTGTTTTTT.